This is a list of T cell receptor beta chains from one sample in a study of shared clonotypes between healthy human individuals. This table comes from immunoSEQ multiplex PCR, and its TCRdb copy is limited to in-frame clones, with some not included. The sample lists 2 million to 2.5 million clones; 90% to 96% were seen once. The source material was naive CD4+ T cells sorted from blood. The receptor set was obtained from a young man in good health. Both conserved end residues are part of each CDR3. The order of the fields is J gene, V gene, clone size, CDR3 protein. A row's size may be missing; if present it is once, few, many or a size class.

J: TRBJ2-2
V: TRBV7-2
size: -
CDR3: CASSFEGSIGELFF

J: TRBJ1-5
V: TRBV7-9
size: -
CDR3: CASSLAMAGNQPQHF

J: TRBJ2-5
V: TRBV7-2
size: -
CDR3: CASSLARGGVGTQYF

J: TRBJ2-4
V: TRBV5-8
size: -
CDR3: CASSFETGVNIQYF

J: TRBJ1-1
V: TRBV28
size: -
CDR3: CASLTGGGWRNTEAFF

J: TRBJ1-3
V: TRBV11-2
size: -
CDR3: CASSRGTALSGNTIYF

J: TRBJ2-3
V: TRBV7-9
size: -
CDR3: CASSLFASGSTDTQYF

J: TRBJ2-1
V: TRBV5-1
size: -
CDR3: CASSSGLAVISGEQFF

J: TRBJ2-3
V: TRBV6-6
size: -
CDR3: CASRVGVPSTDTQYF

J: TRBJ2-7
V: TRBV29-1
size: -
CDR3: CSVGLRLAGNNEQYF

J: TRBJ2-7
V: TRBV10-3
size: -
CDR3: CAISDKAGAEQYF

J: TRBJ1-5
V: TRBV2
size: once
CDR3: CASRGQLNQPQHF

J: TRBJ1-5
V: TRBV30
size: -
CDR3: CAWRSKGGGQPQHF

J: TRBJ2-3
V: TRBV5-4
size: -
CDR3: CASPSRSGSDTQYF

J: TRBJ2-5
V: TRBV2
size: -
CDR3: CASTRDRGQETQYF

J: TRBJ2-7
V: TRBV6-6
size: -
CDR3: CASSYGPFYEQYF

J: TRBJ2-3
V: TRBV5-1
size: -
CDR3: CASSSELSGTTRTDTQYF

J: TRBJ2-2
V: TRBV15
size: -
CDR3: CATTIQNTGELFF

J: TRBJ2-7
V: TRBV5-5
size: -
CDR3: CASSPRGTSGSYEQYF

J: TRBJ2-2
V: TRBV7-2
size: -
CDR3: CASSFWGGRNTGELFF

J: TRBJ2-3
V: TRBV21-1
size: once
CDR3: CASSTLKREGTDTQYF

J: TRBJ1-1
V: TRBV5-1
size: -
CDR3: CASSLGTAGRAFF

J: TRBJ2-7
V: TRBV19
size: once
CDR3: CASSINGATYEQYF

J: TRBJ1-1
V: TRBV2
size: -
CDR3: CASSDWSVRNTEAFF

J: TRBJ2-2
V: TRBV5-1
size: -
CDR3: CASMESGTGELFF